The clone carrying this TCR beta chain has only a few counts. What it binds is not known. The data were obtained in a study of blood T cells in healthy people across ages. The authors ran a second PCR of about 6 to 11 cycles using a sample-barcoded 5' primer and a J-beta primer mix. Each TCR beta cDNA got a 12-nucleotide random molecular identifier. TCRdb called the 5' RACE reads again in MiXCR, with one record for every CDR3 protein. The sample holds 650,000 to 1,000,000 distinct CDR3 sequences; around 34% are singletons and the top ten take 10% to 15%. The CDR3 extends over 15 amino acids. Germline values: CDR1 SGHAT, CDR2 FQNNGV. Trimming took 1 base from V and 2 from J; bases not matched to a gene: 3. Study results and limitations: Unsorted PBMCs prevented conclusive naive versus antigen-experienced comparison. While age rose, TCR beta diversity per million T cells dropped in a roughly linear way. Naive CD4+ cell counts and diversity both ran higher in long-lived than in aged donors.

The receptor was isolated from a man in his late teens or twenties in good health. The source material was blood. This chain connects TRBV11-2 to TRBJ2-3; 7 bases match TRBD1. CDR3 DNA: TGTGCCAGCAGCTTAGGGACAGGATTCACAGATACGCAGTATTTT. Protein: CASSLGTGFTDTQYF.